This T cell receptor (beta chain) appears in the sequencing data of a study of PD-1 blockade in classical Hodgkin lymphoma. Background on the study: Once every 2 weeks, patients received intravenous nivolumab at 3 mg/kg.

Points from the study as a whole: The origin of the repertoire differences remains undefined, with disease activity or prior therapy as possible causes. Diversity in CD4+ TCRs, unlike that measured in CD8+ TCRs, had risen significantly by C4D1. Diminished baseline TCR diversity has been reported in newly diagnosed patients relative to healthy donors.

After autologous stem cell transplantation all patients relapsed, and prior brentuximab vedotin exposure differed between cohorts. As to this clone: Antigen specificity is unknown.

Assay used: immunoSEQ multiplex PCR; TCRdb lists only in-frame clones, some missing. The table records 70,000 or so clones, just over 90% of them present only once. The sequences come from peripheral blood mononuclear cells (PBMCs), collected at baseline. This receptor was obtained from a human donor with classical Hodgkin lymphoma.

CDR3 DNA sequence: TGTGCCAGCAGCAAGGATAGCTCCTATAATTCACCCCTCCACTTT. Amino acid sequence: CASSKDSSYNSPLHF. This chain links TRBV11-1 with TRBJ1-6; D not certain. The V gene lost 5 bases and the J gene lost 0 bases, with 8 bases spanning the gap. This CDR3 spans 15 amino acids. CDR1 is SGHAT and CDR2 is FQDESV in the germline V gene (reference sequence).